One and the same sample provided the 7 T cell receptor beta chains below, sequenced in a study of T cell changes during pregnancy in multiple sclerosis. Libraries were prepared by immunoSEQ multiplex PCR; TCRdb keeps only in-frame clonotypes and omits some of them. This sample has some 40,000 clones, with almost 90% found just once. Material: peripheral blood, obtained in the second trimester of pregnancy. Receptor source: a female donor in good health, enrolled as a control in a pregnancy study.

The chain recombines TRBV2 with TRBJ2-3, with 13 bases aligning to TRBD2. J was trimmed by 1 base and V by 6 bases; bases with no gene match: 4. This CDR3 has 16 amino acids. Germline V gene lookup returns CDR1 SNHLY and CDR2 FYNNEI. CDR3 coding DNA: TGTGCCAGCAGCTCCGGGACTAGCGGGGGCACAGATACGCAGTATTTT. This encodes CASSSGTSGGTDTQYF.

The J gene is TRBJ2-7, the V gene TRBV10-3, with 7 bases matching TRBD2. The CDR3 spans 17 residues. V was pared by 1 base and J by 4 bases, with 13 bases of the junction left unmatched. CDR1 is ENHRY and CDR2 is SYGVKD in the germline V gene. The CDR3 DNA sequence: TGTGCCATCAGTGAGTACGAACTGACGGGAGGACCATACGAGCAGTACTTC. Protein: CAISEYELTGGPYEQYF.

The rearrangement joins TRBV7-2 to TRBJ1-2; D is unresolved. Trimming took off 7 bases at V and 8 bases at J, with 23 bases between the two ends. The CDR3 extends over 15 amino acids. CDR1 is SGHTA and CDR2 is FQGNSA in the germline V gene. The CDR3 nucleotides read TGTGCCAGCACATCAAGGGAGGGTGGACGGAGGGGCTACACCTTC. It specifies CASTSREGGRRGYTF. Looking up the rest from reference TRBV7-2 and TRBJ1-2 gives the full variable domain: GAGVSQSPSNKVTEKGKDVELRCDPISGHTALYWYRQSLGQGLEFLIYFQGNSAPDKSGLPSDRFSAERTGGSVSTLTIQRTQQEDSAVYLCASTSREGGRRGYTFGSGTRLTVV.

This clone has only one observation. The rearrangement uses TRBV11-2 and TRBJ2-3; 10 bases align to TRBD2. This CDR3 contains 16 residues. Trimming took 5 bases from V and 2 from J; bases not matched to a gene: 7. Per germline, CDR1 SGHAT and CDR2 FQNNGV. CDR3 nucleotides: TGTGCCAGCAGCCAGAGGACTAGCGGATACACAGATACGCAGTATTTT. Its protein product is CASSQRTSGYTDTQYF.

The V call is TRBV15, the J call TRBJ1-1, with 7 bases that match TRBD1. This CDR3 is built from 17 residues. J lost 2 bases, V lost 0 bases, and 9 bases had no gene match. CDR1 is LNHNV, CDR2 YYDKDF, per germline (reference sequence). CDR3 bases: TGTGCCACCAGCAGAGATCTGAGGGGGCACTTAAACACTGAAGCTTTCTTT. Translated, it gives CATSRDLRGHLNTEAFF. The full variable domain, in which reference TRBV15 and TRBJ1-1 provide the parts outside the CDR3, is DAMVIQNPRYQVTQFGKPVTLSCSQTLNHNVMYWYQQKSSQAPKLLFHYYDKDFNNEADTPDNFQSRRPNTSFCFLDIRSPGLGDTAMYLCATSRDLRGHLNTEAFFGQGTRLTVV.

The rearrangement joins TRBV14 to TRBJ2-5; weak D call: TRBD1 (6 bases). The CDR3 runs 15 residues. Per the germline V gene, CDR1 is SGHDN and CDR2 is FVKESK. V lost 0 bases to trimming and J lost 4 bases, with 12 bases between them. This CDR3 reads CASSQDHQGRETQYF. The CDR3 DNA is TGTGCCAGCAGCCAAGATCACCAGGGGCGAGAGACCCAGTACTTC. Full variable domain (rest looked up from reference TRBV14 and TRBJ2-5): EAGVTQFPSHSVIEKGQTVTLRCDPISGHDNLYWYRRVMGKEIKFLLHFVKESKQDESGMPNNRFLAERTGGTYSTLKVQPAELEDSGVYFCASSQDHQGRETQYFGPGTRLLVL.

This clone was found a few times. The chain joins TRBV9 to TRBJ1-1; D unresolved. The V and J ends lost 3 bases and 4 bases respectively, with 10 bases between them. The CDR3 spans 13 residues. The germline gives CDR1 SGDLS, CDR2 YYNGEE. CDR3 in DNA: TGTGCCAGCAGCGCTCTGGAGGGCACTGAAGCTTTCTTT. Translated: CASSALEGTEAFF.